Listed here are 14 T cell receptor beta chains from one sample, sequenced in a study of cytotoxic CD8 clonotypes in ibrutinib-treated CLL. Assay used: immunoSEQ multiplex PCR; TCRdb lists only in-frame clones, some missing. In the table there are over 100,000 clones, approximately 85% of which are singletons. This specimen was PBMCs, taken after 24 months of ibrutinib treatment. These receptors were taken from a human donor with chronic lymphocytic leukemia.

The chain combines TRBV7-9 with TRBJ2-1, with TRBD2 identical over 8 bases. CDR1 is SEHNR and CDR2 is FQNEAQ in the germline V gene (reference sequence). Losses at the gene ends were 5 bases for V and 2 bases for J; bases not matched to a gene: 2. The CDR3 totals 14 residues. The CDR3 nucleotides read TGTGCCAGCAGCCGGGGGGGACCCTACAATGAGCAGTTCTTC. This codes for CASSRGGPYNEQFF.

The chain employs TRBV19 and TRBJ2-7; perhaps TRBD1 as D (6 bases). This CDR3 is 13 amino acids long. Germline V gene sequence: CDR1 LNHDA, CDR2 SQIVND (reference sequence). The V gene lost 6 bases and the J gene lost 3 bases, with 12 bases spanning the gap. Here the CDR3 reads CASSRDTSYEQYF. The CDR3 DNA is TGTGCCAGTAGCAGGGACACTAGCTACGAGCAGTACTTC.

The rearrangement links TRBV6-6 to TRBJ2-7; possibly TRBD1 or TRBD2 for D (5 bases each). Germline V CDR1 and CDR2: MNHNY, SVGAGI (reference sequence). The CDR3 totals 13 residues. The ends were cut back, 6 bases at V and 2 bases at J, with 11 bases in the middle. CDR3 loop: CASRGTGTYEQYF. CDR3 coding DNA: TGTGCCAGCAGGGGGACGGGGACCTACGAGCAGTACTTC.

The chain employs TRBV6-1 and TRBJ2-2; D is ambiguous. V was shortened by 9 bases and J by 0 bases, with 11 bases between the two germline ends. Germline V gene sequence: CDR1 MNHNS, CDR2 SASEGT. The CDR3 has 14 amino acids. CDR3 residues: CASRTFSNTGELFF. CDR3 bases: TGTGCCAGTCGGACCTTTTCGAACACCGGGGAGCTGTTTTTT.

The CDR3 reads CASSDTGGSSLTGELFF. CDR3 coding DNA: TGTGCCAGCAGCGATACAGGGGGCTCATCTTTGACCGGGGAGCTGTTTTTT. The V call is TRBV25-1, the J call TRBJ2-2; 9 nucleotides line up with TRBD1. Trimming removed 6 bases from V and 5 bases from J; junction bases left unmatched: 13. The germline gives CDR1 MGHDK, CDR2 SYGVNS. The CDR3 is made up of 17 amino acids. Full variable domain (rest looked up from reference TRBV25-1 and TRBJ2-2): EADIYQTPRYLVIGTGKKITLECSQTMGHDKMYWYQQDPGMELHLIHYSYGVNSTEKGDLSSESTVSRIRTEHFPLTLESARPSHTSQYLCASSDTGGSSLTGELFFGEGSRLTVL.

DNA for the CDR3: TGTGCCAGCAGCTTAGGGGGTAATATCGCCGCCTACAATGAGCAGTTCTTC. This encodes CASSLGGNIAAYNEQFF. The rearrangement uses TRBV7-2 and TRBJ2-1; unclear D gene. This CDR3 has 17 residues. The germline V and J ends were trimmed by 1 base and 2 bases, with 15 bases remaining between them. Germline lookup yields CDR1 SGHTA and CDR2 FQGNSA.

The chain recombines TRBV4-2 with TRBJ2-7; 9 bases fit TRBD2. Germline V lookup: CDR1 LGHNA, CDR2 YNFKEQ. The CDR3 loop spans 15 amino acids. V lost 2 bases, J lost 6 bases, and 8 bases stayed unmatched. This CDR3 is CASSQSLAGLGEQYF. The CDR3 nucleotides are TGTGCCAGCAGCCAATCCCTAGCGGGACTGGGCGAGCAGTACTTC.

The chain carries TRBV29-1 and TRBJ2-7, with 8 bases that match TRBD1. J gave up 2 bases and V 0 bases, and 18 bases lay outside the gene matches. Germline CDR1 is SQVTM and CDR2 is ANQGSEA. The CDR3 is 19 residues long. CDR3 nucleotide sequence: TGCAGCGTTGAAGATCGTGAGGGACAGGCGTGGGGGGCCGCCTACGAGCAGTACTTC. Encoded protein: CSVEDREGQAWGAAYEQYF.

The chain carries TRBV9 and TRBJ2-3; 8 nucleotides align to TRBD2. The V and J ends lost 0 bases and 3 bases, in that order; junction bases with no gene match: 9. Germline CDR1 reads SGDLS; CDR2 reads YYNGEE. The CDR3 contains 17 residues. The DNA for the CDR3 is TGTGCCAGCAGCGTAGCTACAGCGGGAGTTCCGACAGATACGCAGTATTTT. Its translation: CASSVATAGVPTDTQYF.

This clone showed up just once. The chain has TRBV7-3 and TRBJ2-7, with D possibly TRBD2 on 6 matching bases. This CDR3 has 13 residues. The V gene's germline CDR1 is SGHTA and CDR2 FQGTGA. Trimming shortened V by 4 bases and J by 0 bases, and 7 bases separated the two germline ends. This CDR3 is CASSSTSSYEQYF. The CDR3 bases are TGTGCCAGCAGCTCGACTAGCTCCTACGAGCAGTACTTC.

This clone was counted only a few times. The genes are TRBV9 and TRBJ1-1, with D possibly being TRBD1 (5 bases). Per the germline V gene, CDR1 is SGDLS and CDR2 is YYNGEE. This CDR3 is built from 15 residues. V was cut by 0 bases and J by 2 bases, with 11 bases left in between. CDR3 nucleotides: TGTGCCAGCAGCGTAGCTGGGACCACAAACACTGAAGCTTTCTTT. The encoded protein is CASSVAGTTNTEAFF.

This clone was observed a single time. This chain uses TRBV19 with TRBJ2-7; D may be TRBD1 (5 bases). Germline V CDR1 and CDR2: LNHDA, SQIVND (reference sequence). With 1 base removed from V and 2 bases from J, the gap between germline ends came to 9 bases. The CDR3 is 14 amino acids. The DNA for the CDR3 is TGTGCCAGTAGTATAGGGGGCACAGCCTACGAGCAGTACTTC. Translation gives CASSIGGTAYEQYF. The full variable domain, its missing parts supplied by reference TRBV19 and TRBJ2-7, is DGGITQSPKYLFRKEGQNVTLSCEQNLNHDAMYWYRQDPGQGLRLIYYSQIVNDFQKGDIAEGYSVSREKKESFPLTVTSAQKNPTAFYLCASSIGGTAYEQYFGPGTRLTVT.

V gene TRBV28 combines with J gene TRBJ1-2, with 8 bases lining up with TRBD1. The junction had 11 bases not matched to a gene; V was cut back by 6 bases and J by 8 bases. This CDR3 comprises 14 residues. The germline V gene has CDR1 MDHEN and CDR2 SYDVKM. CDR3 sequence: CASRNPTGGWGYTF. DNA for the CDR3: TGTGCCAGCAGAAATCCCACAGGGGGGTGGGGCTACACCTTC.

The V gene is TRBV2, the J gene TRBJ1-5, with D hard to call. V lost 2 bases to trimming and J lost 0 bases, with 5 bases between them. This CDR3 is 14 amino acids long. Germline V gene sequence: CDR1 SNHLY, CDR2 FYNNEI. This chain's CDR3 is CASSERTSNQPQHF. The CDR3 coding sequence is TGTGCCAGCAGTGAACGGACTAGCAATCAGCCCCAGCATTTT. The whole variable domain, filled in from reference TRBV2 and TRBJ1-5, reads EPEVTQTPSHQVTQMGQEVILRCVPISNHLYFYWYRQILGQKVEFLVSFYNNEISEKSEIFDDQFSVERPDGSNFTLKIRSTKLEDSAMYFCASSERTSNQPQHFGDGTRLSIL.